Following are 24 T cell receptor beta chains from one sample sequenced in a study of blood T cell repertoires in COVID-19 (dated by TCRdb to 2020 to 2022). Libraries were made using the immunoSEQ multiplex PCR assay. TCRdb stores this immuneACCESS table with in-frame sequences only. Part of the clones is absent; in the studies checked, under half of the shortfall reflects unresolved V genes, and no reason is known for the rest. Within this sample are around 6,200 clones, with approximately 90% of them counted one time only. The ten largest clonotypes hold around 50% of the sample. Input material: peripheral blood. The receptors stem from a human donor in a cohort sampled during active COVID-19.

This chain joins TRBV2 and TRBJ1-5, with no clear D. Germline loops: CDR1 SNHLY, CDR2 FYNNEI. V dropped 5 bases and J dropped 6 bases, with 8 bases sitting between them. The CDR3 is made up of 12 amino acids. The CDR3: CASSMYGQPQHF. CDR3 DNA: TGTGCCAGCAGTATGTACGGTCAGCCCCAGCATTTT.

The gene calls are TRBV9 and TRBJ2-7, with TRBD2 matching over 11 bases. Germline V gives CDR1 SGDLS, CDR2 YYNGEE. The CDR3 contains 15 residues. J gave up 3 bases and V 2 bases, and 4 bases lay outside the gene matches. The CDR3 DNA is TGTGCCAGCAGCGTCGGGACTAGCGGAAACTACGAGCAGTACTTC. It specifies CASSVGTSGNYEQYF.

This chain joins TRBV3-1 (or the pseudogene TRBV3-2) and TRBJ1-6; 8 nucleotides line up with TRBD1. This CDR3 contains 17 residues. CDR1 and CDR2 (germline): LGHDT, YNNKEL (reference sequence). Unmatched junction bases numbered 6, after V lost 4 bases and J lost 1 base. CDR3 sequence reads: CASSRLQGVSYNSPLHF. The DNA of the CDR3 is TGTGCCAGCAGCCGGTTACAGGGGGTGTCCTATAATTCACCCCTCCACTTT.

This chain links TRBV28 with TRBJ2-7, with 12 positions matching TRBD2. V was pared by 8 bases and J by 10 bases, with 6 bases of the junction left unmatched. Germline V gene sequence: CDR1 MDHEN, CDR2 SYDVKM. The CDR3 covers 12 residues. The CDR3 nucleotides are TGTGCCAGCTGGAGGACTAGCGGGAACCAGTACTTC. This sequence encodes CASWRTSGNQYF.

In this sample, this clone turned up once. The chain has TRBV7-3 and TRBJ2-5; D possibly corresponds to TRBD2 (6 bases). Germline V CDR1 and CDR2: SGHTA, FQGTGA. The CDR3 extends over 14 amino acids. V dropped 0 bases and J dropped 7 bases, with 12 bases sitting between them. The CDR3 DNA reads TGTGCCAGCAGCTTAACAGGAGGGCTGGGGACCCAGTACTTC. It translates to CASSLTGGLGTQYF.

This clone was picked up one time. The chain has TRBV7-9 and TRBJ1-5, with TRBD1 as a possible D gene (6 bases). The CDR3 is made up of 14 amino acids. Between the trimmed V and J ends, which lost 2 bases and 4 bases, there was a span of 9 bases. CDR1 is SEHNR and CDR2 is FQNEAQ in the germline V gene (reference sequence). CDR3 amino acids: CASSLSTGNQPQHF. CDR3 nucleotide sequence: TGTGCCAGCAGCTTAAGTACAGGGAATCAGCCCCAGCATTTT.

This sequence joins TRBV7-2 and TRBJ2-1; 7 positions agree with TRBD2. The CDR3 totals 17 residues. V lost 2 bases to trimming and J lost 7 bases; unmatched junction nucleotides: 14. Germline CDR1 and CDR2: SGHTA and FQGNSA. CDR3 bases: TGTGCCAGCAGCTTATCAGCTAGCGGAGTACGGGATAATGAGCAGTTCTTC. Translating gives CASSLSASGVRDNEQFF.

The V call is TRBV5-1, the J call TRBJ2-5; 10 nucleotides line up with TRBD2. The CDR3 has 14 residues. Germline V gene data show CDR1 as SGHRS and CDR2 as YFSETQ. The ends lost 3 bases at V and 5 bases at J; junction bases unmatched: 4. CDR3 in amino acids: CASSSNSGRETQYF. The CDR3 DNA sequence: TGCGCCAGCAGCTCAAATAGCGGGAGGGAGACCCAGTACTTC.

This chain joins TRBV28 and TRBJ1-6; D possibly corresponds to TRBD1 (5 bases). CDR3 length: 16 residues. Germline values: CDR1 MDHEN, CDR2 SYDVKM. Trimming removed 3 bases at V and 3 bases at J, with 12 bases between. This CDR3 reads CASSLAEGVYNSPLHF. In nucleotides, the CDR3 is TGTGCCAGCAGTTTGGCAGAAGGGGTCTATAATTCACCCCTCCACTTT.

The chain links TRBV18 to TRBJ1-4; D possibly corresponds to TRBD1 (6 bases). The V gene lost 4 bases and the J gene lost 2 bases, with 11 bases spanning the gap. The CDR3 consists of 15 residues. CDR1 and CDR2 from the germline V gene are KGHSH and LQKENI. Here the CDR3 DNA reads TGTGCCAGCTCACAGGCGCAGGGGACTAATGAAAAACTGTTTTTT. This encodes CASSQAQGTNEKLFF.

The chain recombines TRBV6-1 with TRBJ2-1; no definite D call. V was clipped by 3 bases and J by 5 bases, with 8 bases between them. The CDR3 contains 13 residues. CDR1 MNHNS and CDR2 SASEGT come from the germline V gene. CDR3 residues: CASSENRDNEQFF. The CDR3 region has the DNA TGTGCCAGCAGTGAGAACAGAGACAATGAGCAGTTCTTC.

The chain carries TRBV6-7 and TRBJ1-4, with D perhaps matching TRBD1 (5 bases). TRBV6-7 is annotated as an ORF whose role is uncertain. CDR3 length equals 12 residues. Trimming cost V 6 bases and J 8 bases, with 10 bases left between them. The CDR3 region has the DNA TGTGCCAGCAGGGGGCGGCGGGAAAAACTGTTTTTT. This translates into CASRGRREKLFF.

V is TRBV27 and J is TRBJ2-3, with TRBD2 identical over 8 bases. Losses at the gene ends were 9 bases for V and 2 bases for J; bases not matched to a gene: 10. The CDR3 spans 15 residues. Germline CDR1 reads MNHEY; CDR2 reads SMNVEV (reference sequence). The CDR3 bases are TGTGCCAGTCGGGGACTAGGGCAGCCCACAGATACGCAGTATTTT. Translation: CASRGLGQPTDTQYF.

This sequence joins TRBV11-3 and TRBJ2-6; a possible D gene is TRBD1 (5 bases). The germline V and J ends were trimmed by 5 bases and 0 bases, with 14 bases remaining between them. The CDR3 contains 17 residues. The V gene's germline CDR1 is SGHNT and CDR2 YENEEA. CDR3 protein: CASSDSFVPSGANVLTF. The CDR3 coding sequence is TGTGCCAGCAGCGACAGCTTTGTCCCCTCTGGGGCCAACGTCCTGACTTTC.

The chain combines TRBV27 with TRBJ2-3, with D tentatively TRBD1 (6 bases). Deletions cut 5 bases from V and 0 bases from J, with 9 bases between. Germline values: CDR1 MNHEY, CDR2 SMNVEV (reference sequence). The CDR3 runs to 14 residues. CDR3 nucleotide sequence: TGTGCCAGCAGTCGGGACATTAGCACAGATACGCAGTATTTT. Translating gives CASSRDISTDTQYF.

This chain uses TRBV18 with TRBJ2-5, with D hard to call. V lost 2 bases and J 1 base, leaving 5 bases between the germline ends. CDR1 is KGHSH and CDR2 is LQKENI in the germline V gene. This CDR3 spans 13 amino acids. The CDR3 spells CASSPNSQETQYF. In DNA, the CDR3 is TGTGCCAGCTCACCAAACAGCCAAGAGACCCAGTACTTC.

The V call is TRBV21-1, the J call TRBJ2-7; the DNA was not used to check the table's D call, TRBD2. TRBV21-1 is a listed pseudogene. The CDR3 has 19 residues. The CDR3 bases are TGTGCCAGCAGCAAAATTGGGCGGCGGGAGACGTCTCCTTTGGGCGAGCAGTACTTC. Translation: CASSKIGRRETSPLGEQYF.

The genes are TRBV5-4 and TRBJ1-4; maybe TRBD1 (5 bases). Trimming took off 0 bases at V and 6 bases at J, with 12 bases between the two ends. CDR1 and CDR2 (germline): SGHNT, YYREEE (reference sequence). This CDR3 is 15 amino acids long. The CDR3 nucleotides are TGTGCCAGCAGCTTGGGAGCAGGGCAGGATGAAAAACTGTTTTTT. Protein sequence: CASSLGAGQDEKLFF.

The chain combines TRBV6-5 with TRBJ1-1; unclear D gene. The CDR3 runs 13 residues. V was clipped by 3 bases and J by 1 base, with 6 bases between them. The germline V gene encodes CDR1 MNHEY and CDR2 SVGAGI. The CDR3 sequence is CASSYGQNTEAFF. The DNA of the CDR3 is TGTGCCAGCAGTTATGGCCAGAACACTGAAGCTTTCTTT.

This clone appeared a single time. J is TRBJ2-7 and V is TRBV2; TRBD2 aligns across 13 bases. CDR1 is SNHLY, CDR2 FYNNEI, per germline. Unmatched junction bases numbered 3, after V lost 3 bases and J lost 4 bases. The CDR3 totals 15 residues. CDR3 protein: CASSERTSGSYEQYF. CDR3 in DNA: TGTGCCAGCAGTGAGAGGACTAGCGGGAGTTACGAGCAGTACTTC.

The V gene is TRBV28, the J gene TRBJ2-3, with TRBD1 identical over 7 bases. Germline lookup yields CDR1 MDHEN and CDR2 SYDVKM. The V segment lost 3 bases and the J segment 1 base; nucleotides outside the gene matches: 7. CDR3 length: 16 amino acids. The CDR3 loop reads CASSLQPGQGTDTQYF. CDR3 DNA: TGTGCCAGCAGTTTGCAGCCCGGACAGGGCACAGATACGCAGTATTTT.

This sequence joins TRBV19 and TRBJ2-7, with D perhaps TRBD1 (6 bases). This CDR3 contains 15 residues. The V end was cut by 2 bases, the J end by 2 bases, with 13 bases between. Germline assignment: CDR1 LNHDA and CDR2 SQIVND (reference sequence). CDR3 sequence: CASSIPRTATYEQYF. The CDR3, as DNA: TGTGCCAGTAGTATACCCCGGACAGCAACCTACGAGCAGTACTTC.

The J gene is TRBJ1-1, the V gene TRBV7-3, with 8 positions matching TRBD1. V shed 6 bases, J shed 4 bases, and the junction held 4 bases outside the gene matches. The V gene's germline CDR1 is SGHTA and CDR2 FQGTGA. The CDR3 totals 13 residues. The CDR3 coding sequence is TGTGCCAGCAGTTTAGGACAGGGCACTGAAGCTTTCTTT. Translation: CASSLGQGTEAFF.

This sequence joins TRBV11-1 and TRBJ2-1, with D possibly being TRBD1 (6 bases). Germline V lookup: CDR1 SGHAT, CDR2 FQDESV (reference sequence). Trimming pared 5 bases from V and 7 bases from J, leaving 18 bases between. This CDR3 spans 15 amino acids. This chain's CDR3 is CASSLGRGFDNEQFF. CDR3 sequence (DNA): TGTGCCAGCAGCCTGGGCAGGGGCTTCGATAATGAGCAGTTCTTC. Looking up the rest from reference TRBV11-1 and TRBJ2-1 gives the full variable domain: EAEVAQSPRYKITEKSQAVAFWCDPISGHATLYWYRQILGQGPELLVQFQDESVVDDSQLPKDRFSAERLKGVDSTLKIQPAELGDSAMYLCASSLGRGFDNEQFFGPGTRLTVL.